This is a list of T cell receptor beta chains from one sample in a study of cytotoxic CD8 clonotypes in ibrutinib-treated CLL. Generated by immunoSEQ multiplex PCR, the TCRdb table keeps only in-frame clones and is missing some. Of around 50,000 clones listed, 50% to 70% are singletons. The sample was PBMCs, taken after 24 months of ibrutinib treatment. Receptors originate from a human donor with chronic lymphocytic leukemia. CDR3s include the opening cysteine and the closing phenylalanine or tryptophan. Each record gives: J gene, V gene, clone size, D gene, CDR3 length, CDR3 protein, CDR3 DNA. The D gene is left open where the match is weak. A clone size is listed for some rows: how often the clone was seen (once, few, many), or a class if it is expanded.

j_call: TRBJ1-2
v_call: TRBV10-1
clone_size: .
d_call: TRBD1
cdr3_length: 13
cdr3_aa: CASSLDRVNGYTF
cdr3_nt: TGCGCCAGCAGCTTGGACAGGGTAAATGGCTACACCTTC

j_call: TRBJ1-2
v_call: TRBV7-9
clone_size: .
d_call: TRBD1
cdr3_length: 16
cdr3_aa: CASSPRGTGGSYGYTF
cdr3_nt: TGTGCCAGCAGCCCAAGGGGGACAGGGGGCTCCTATGGCTACACCTTC

j_call: TRBJ1-5
v_call: TRBV23-1
clone_size: medium-sized
d_call: TRBD1
cdr3_length: 15
cdr3_aa: CASSQPGQGGQPQHF
cdr3_nt: TGCGCCAGCAGTCAACCGGGACAGGGGGGTCAGCCCCAGCATTTT

j_call: TRBJ2-7
v_call: TRBV5-1
clone_size: .
d_call: .
cdr3_length: 15
cdr3_aa: CASSPFGTSSYEQYF
cdr3_nt: TGCGCCAGCAGCCCCTTTGGAACTTCCTCCTACGAGCAGTACTTC

j_call: TRBJ1-2
v_call: TRBV7-9
clone_size: .
d_call: .
cdr3_length: 14
cdr3_aa: CASRSQGGVFGYTF
cdr3_nt: TGTGCCAGCAGGTCACAGGGAGGCGTCTTCGGCTACACCTTC

j_call: TRBJ1-6
v_call: TRBV28
clone_size: .
d_call: TRBD1
cdr3_length: 16
cdr3_aa: CASSAHRGGGHSPLHF
cdr3_nt: TGTGCCAGCAGCGCACACAGGGGAGGGGGCCATTCACCCCTCCACTTT

j_call: TRBJ2-3
v_call: TRBV4-1
clone_size: .
d_call: .
cdr3_length: 14
cdr3_aa: CASSSRLSADTQYF
cdr3_nt: TGCGCCAGCAGCTCCCGACTGTCGGCAGATACGCAGTATTTT

j_call: TRBJ2-3
v_call: TRBV19
clone_size: few
d_call: .
cdr3_length: 14
cdr3_aa: CATGDRSSTDTQYF
cdr3_nt: TGTGCCACCGGGGACCGGTCAAGCACAGATACGCAGTATTTT

j_call: TRBJ2-1
v_call: TRBV29-1
clone_size: few
d_call: .
cdr3_length: 12
cdr3_aa: CSVDFGPKEQFF
cdr3_nt: TGCAGCGTTGATTTTGGCCCCAAAGAGCAGTTCTTC

j_call: TRBJ2-5
v_call: TRBV7-9
clone_size: .
d_call: .
cdr3_length: 18
cdr3_aa: CASSLEPSGLGGWETQYF
cdr3_nt: TGTGCCAGCAGCTTAGAACCCTCGGGTCTCGGGGGCTGGGAGACCCAGTACTTC

j_call: TRBJ2-2
v_call: TRBV27
clone_size: few
d_call: .
cdr3_length: 13
cdr3_aa: CASSSSRAGELFF
cdr3_nt: TGTGCCAGCAGTTCCTCAAGGGCCGGGGAGCTGTTTTTT

j_call: TRBJ1-5
v_call: TRBV30
clone_size: .
d_call: .
cdr3_length: 13
cdr3_aa: CAWNRGYSQPQHF
cdr3_nt: TGTGCCTGGAATAGGGGGTACAGTCAGCCCCAGCATTTT

j_call: TRBJ2-7
v_call: TRBV6-1
clone_size: .
d_call: TRBD1
cdr3_length: 15
cdr3_aa: CASSEQDRALYEQYF
cdr3_nt: TGTGCCAGCAGTGAACAGGACAGGGCTCTTTACGAGCAGTACTTC

j_call: TRBJ2-2
v_call: TRBV18
clone_size: .
d_call: .
cdr3_length: 16
cdr3_aa: CASSPLGVGETGELFF
cdr3_nt: TGTGCCAGCTCACCCCTGGGGGTCGGAGAAACCGGGGAGCTGTTTTTT

j_call: TRBJ1-1
v_call: TRBV18
clone_size: .
d_call: TRBD1
cdr3_length: 14
cdr3_aa: CASSPPTGVTEAFF
cdr3_nt: TGTGCCAGCTCACCACCGACAGGGGTAACTGAAGCTTTCTTT

j_call: TRBJ2-5
v_call: TRBV15
clone_size: .
d_call: TRBD1
cdr3_length: 15
cdr3_aa: CATSSGQGSEETQYF
cdr3_nt: TGTGCCACCAGCAGTGGACAGGGTAGTGAAGAGACCCAGTACTTC